The sequence of this T cell receptor (beta chain) was determined in a study of T cells expressing NK-cell markers. About the research overall: All TCR beta repertoires analysed originated from sorted CD3+CD56+NKG2C+, CD3+CD56+NKG2C- and CD3+CD56-NKG2C+ T cells. Seven donors tested HCMV-seropositive and one tested seronegative among the eight sequenced.

This CDR3 comprises 13 residues. The germline gives CDR1 MGHRA, CDR2 YSYEKL. The cDNA for TCR beta came from 5'RACE template switching with UMIs. TCRdb reprocessed the 5' RACE reads and stores each CDR3 protein as one record, lacking DNA. In total, the table holds a few hundred thousand distinct CDR3 sequences. The sequenced sample was blood T cells: a sorted CD56 or NKG2C T cell subset, CD4+ or CD8+ T cells, or bulk PBMC T cells (not recorded which). The sequence was obtained from a man aged 18-70 years in good health. The chain couples TRBV4-1 to TRBJ1-2. CDR3 in amino acids: CASSPTGAGGYTF.